The T cell receptor beta chain under discussion was sequenced for a study of T-cell reconstitution after alpha-beta-depleted transplantation in children. This clonotype was seen a handful of times. The germline V and J ends were trimmed by 6 bases and 4 bases, with 16 bases remaining between them. This CDR3 contains 15 residues. It was with unique molecular identifiers that the TCRbeta library was prepared. TCRdb recomputed calls from the PCR reads with MiXCR, one row per CDR3 protein. The sample contains around 380,000 distinct CDR3 sequences, about a tenth of which appear only once. The material sequenced was PBMCs from the stem cell graft donor, taken from the stem cell graft. J is TRBJ1-5 and V is TRBV12-3 or TRBV12-4; perhaps TRBD1 as D (5 bases). This sequence was found in a human donor who donated a stem cell graft to a child with acute myeloid leukemia. CDR3 nucleotide sequence: TGTGCCAGCAGCCGGTGGGGGGTCTGGAATCAGCCCCAGCATTTT. It specifies CASSRWGVWNQPQHF.